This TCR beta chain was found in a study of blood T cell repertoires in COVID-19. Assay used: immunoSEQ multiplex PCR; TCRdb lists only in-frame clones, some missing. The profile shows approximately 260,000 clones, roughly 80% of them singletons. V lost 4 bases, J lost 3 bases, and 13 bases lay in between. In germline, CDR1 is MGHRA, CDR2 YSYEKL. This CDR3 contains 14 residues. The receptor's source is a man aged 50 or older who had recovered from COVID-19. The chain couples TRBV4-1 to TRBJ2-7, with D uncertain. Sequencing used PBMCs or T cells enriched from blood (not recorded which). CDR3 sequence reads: CASSPGLDYYEQYF. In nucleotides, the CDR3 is TGCGCCAGCAGCCCAGGATTGGATTACTACGAGCAGTACTTC.